The entry below gives a single T cell receptor beta chain sequence along with its context. This record comes from a study of shared clonotypes between healthy human individuals. V gave up 5 bases and J gave up 8 bases, with 9 bases separating them. The CDR3 sequence is 12 residues long. CDR1 and CDR2 from the germline V gene are MDHEN and SYDVKM. The table came from immunoSEQ multiplex PCR; TCRdb's copy has only in-frame clones and leaves some out. The profile covers a few million clones, with approximately 90% appearing a single time and about 0.13% taken by the ten largest. Specimen: naive CD4+ T cells sorted from blood. Subset here: CD45RA+ positively selected. This clonotype was obtained from a man aged 18 to 29 in good health. The rearrangement joins TRBV28 to TRBJ1-4; the D is unclear. In nucleotides, the CDR3 is TGTGCCAGCAGTACCCTAGGGGAAAAACTGTTTTTT. This translates into CASSTLGEKLFF.